This entry lists 15 T cell receptor beta chains sequenced from one sample in a study of T cell responses to AZD1222 COVID-19 vaccine. Here immunoSEQ multiplex PCR was the method, and the copy in TCRdb shows in-frame clones only, minus some. The sample lists about 86,000 clones, roughly nine tenths seen once, with 5.3% in the top ten. Sequencing was performed on peripheral blood, taken 28 days after the second AZD1222 dose. These receptors were collected from an adult who received the AZD1222 COVID-19 vaccine.

This chain links TRBV5-4 with TRBJ1-5; D is ambiguous. CDR3 length equals 12 residues. Trimming removed 7 bases from V and 3 bases from J, with 8 bases in between. CDR1 is SGHNT, CDR2 YYREEE, per germline (reference sequence). The CDR3 loop is CASGIDNQPQHF. Written as DNA, the CDR3 is TGTGCCAGCGGGATCGACAATCAGCCCCAGCATTTT. The complete variable domain, with remaining parts taken from reference TRBV5-4 and TRBJ1-5, reads ETGVTQSPTHLIKTRGQQVTLRCSSQSGHNTVSWYQQALGQGPQFIFQYYREEENGRGNFPPRFSGLQFPNYSSELNVNALELDDSALYLCASGIDNQPQHFGDGTRLSIL.

This clone has just one count. This rearrangement joins TRBV28 to TRBJ2-3, with 7 positions matching TRBD1. CDR1 and CDR2 (germline): MDHEN, SYDVKM. This CDR3 is 14 amino acids long. The V and J ends lost 6 bases and 3 bases, in that order; junction bases with no gene match: 6. In nucleotides, the CDR3 is TGTGCCAGCAGCATGACAGGGCTTACAGATACGCAGTATTTT. This codes for CASSMTGLTDTQYF.

The chain has TRBV6-4 and TRBJ1-2; TRBD1 might be the D (5 bases). Per germline, CDR1 MRHNA and CDR2 SNTAGT. The CDR3 spans 14 residues. Trimming cost V 6 bases and J 3 bases, with 14 bases left between them. The chain's CDR3 is CASRKTGTDYGYTF. In DNA, the CDR3 is TGTGCCAGCAGAAAAACCGGGACGGACTATGGCTACACCTTC.

The V and J genes are TRBV4-3 and TRBJ2-1, with 10 bases fitting TRBD1. The CDR3 is 17 amino acids. J gave up 2 bases and V 0 bases, and 4 bases lay outside the gene matches. Germline V lookup: CDR1 LGHNA, CDR2 YSLEER. CDR3 coding DNA: TGCGCCAGCAGCCAAGAGGTGACAGGGGGCGCCTACAATGAGCAGTTCTTC. Its protein is CASSQEVTGGAYNEQFF.

The chain couples TRBV28 to TRBJ2-5, with 7 bases matching TRBD1. Germline V CDR1 and CDR2: MDHEN, SYDVKM. V was clipped by 6 bases and J by 7 bases; unmatched bases: 17. The CDR3 runs 16 residues. The CDR3, as DNA: TGTGCCAGCAGAATACGACAGGGTAGGGGTGCGGGGACCCAGTACTTC. As protein: CASRIRQGRGAGTQYF.

V gene TRBV18 combines with J gene TRBJ1-5, with 12 bases aligning to TRBD1. The CDR3 extends over 16 amino acids. V shed 5 bases, J shed 9 bases, and the junction held 11 bases outside the gene matches. CDR1 and CDR2 from the germline V gene are KGHSH and LQKENI. CDR3 nucleotides: TGTGCCAGCTCATCAGGGACAGGGGGCGCGGGTCGGCCCCAGCATTTT. This encodes CASSSGTGGAGRPQHF.

This chain uses TRBV5-6 with TRBJ2-5; TRBD1 aligns across 8 bases. The CDR3 has 13 amino acids. Germline trimming cut 3 bases from V and 4 bases from J; bases unmatched to any gene: 2. CDR1 is SGHDT, CDR2 YYEEEE, per germline. The CDR3 nucleotides read TGTGCCAGCAGCTACAGGGGGGCAGAGACCCAGTACTTC. Protein: CASSYRGAETQYF.

The V gene is TRBV4-3, the J gene TRBJ2-5, with D perhaps matching TRBD2 (6 bases). Trimming stripped 6 bases from V and 1 base from J, with 18 bases between. The CDR3 length is 16 residues. In germline, CDR1 is LGHNA, CDR2 YSLEER. DNA for the CDR3: TGCGCCAGCAGTCCCACTCTCCTAGCGTTCCAAGAGACCCAGTACTTC. It codes for CASSPTLLAFQETQYF.

V and J are TRBV18 and TRBJ2-7; D may match TRBD1 or TRBD2 (5 bases each). CDR1 is KGHSH and CDR2 is LQKENI in the germline V gene. CDR3 length: 15 amino acids. V was clipped by 4 bases and J by 2 bases, with 15 bases between them. This CDR3 reads CASSQTAGAPYEQYV. The DNA for the CDR3 is TGTGCCAGCTCACAAACGGCCGGGGCCCCCTACGAGCAGTACGTC.

The V call is TRBV4-3, the J call TRBJ2-1; D uncertain. The V end lost 5 bases, the J end lost 5 bases, and 19 bases lay between the germline ends. This CDR3 spans 16 amino acids. Germline values: CDR1 LGHNA, CDR2 YSLEER. CDR3 sequence: CASSSQPPQPHNEQFF. The CDR3 DNA is TGCGCCAGCAGCTCGCAACCACCACAGCCTCACAATGAGCAGTTCTTC.

The V and J genes are TRBV11-2 and TRBJ2-2; TRBD2 might be the D (5 bases). There are 13 residues in the CDR3. Germline V lookup: CDR1 SGHAT, CDR2 FQNNGV. V was pared by 7 bases and J by 6 bases, with 12 bases between. As DNA, the CDR3 is TGTGCCAGCACCCCAGTGAGGGCCGGGGAGCTGTTTTTT. The encoded protein is CASTPVRAGELFF. Looking up the rest from reference TRBV11-2 and TRBJ2-2 gives the full variable domain: EAGVAQSPRYKIIEKRQSVAFWCNPISGHATLYWYQQILGQGPKLLIQFQNNGVVDDSQLPKDRFSAERLKGVDSTLKIQPAKLEDSAVYLCASTPVRAGELFFGEGSRLTVL.

The V and J genes are TRBV9 and TRBJ1-1; D is unresolved. V lost 3 bases and J 11 bases, leaving 14 bases between the germline ends. CDR3 length: 12 amino acids. CDR1 is SGDLS, CDR2 YYNGEE, per germline. CDR3 in amino acids: CASSALGRVAFF. The CDR3 DNA sequence: TGTGCCAGCAGCGCCCTGGGTAGGGTTGCTTTCTTT.

CDR3 protein: CASSLGAGSSYNEQFF. The CDR3 region has the DNA TGTGCCAGCAGCTTGGGAGCAGGGAGCTCCTACAATGAGCAGTTCTTC. The chain joins TRBV5-6 to TRBJ2-1; perhaps D is TRBD1 or TRBD2 (5 bases each). The CDR3 has 16 residues. The germline gives CDR1 SGHDT, CDR2 YYEEEE. Trimming shortened V by 0 bases and J by 0 bases, and 10 bases separated the two germline ends. Complete variable domain (other parts from reference TRBV5-6 and TRBJ2-1): DAGVTQSPTHLIKTRGQQVTLRCSPKSGHDTVSWYQQALGQGPQFIFQYYEEEERQRGNFPDRFSGHQFPNYSSELNVNALLLGDSALYLCASSLGAGSSYNEQFFGPGTRLTVL.

The chain couples TRBV5-5 to TRBJ2-2, with D possibly matching TRBD1 (6 bases). Germline values: CDR1 SGHKS, CDR2 YYEKEE (reference sequence). The CDR3 runs 13 residues. The ends were cut back, 4 bases at V and 6 bases at J, with 10 bases in the middle. CDR3 bases: TGTGCCAGCAGCCCACAGGGAGCCGGGGAGCTGTTTTTT. Its protein is CASSPQGAGELFF.

This chain uses TRBV2 with TRBJ1-6, with D tentatively TRBD1 (5 bases). Between the trimmed V and J ends, which lost 2 bases and 9 bases, there was a span of 14 bases. Germline CDR1 is SNHLY and CDR2 is FYNNEI. The CDR3 extends over 15 amino acids. The CDR3 loop reads CASSEYPGIISPLHF. The CDR3 DNA is TGTGCCAGCAGTGAATATCCAGGGATTATTTCACCCCTCCACTTT.